The text below deals with one TCR beta chain. This entry belongs to a study of blood T cell repertoires in COVID-19. The method was immunoSEQ multiplex PCR; TCRdb's version includes in-frame clones alone and lacks a portion of them. The table records around 400,000 clones, more than 75% of them present only once. Between the trimmed V and J ends, which lost 0 bases and 6 bases, there was a span of 6 bases. The CDR3 has 13 residues. This sequence originates from a woman between 55 and 75 years old with COVID-19, enrolled during active disease. J is TRBJ2-4 and V is TRBV12-3 or TRBV12-4, with TRBD1 as a possible D gene (6 bases). The sample taken for sequencing was peripheral blood. The CDR3 DNA follows: TGTGCCAGCAGTTTAGCGGGGGCAAACATTCAGTACTTC. It translates to CASSLAGANIQYF.